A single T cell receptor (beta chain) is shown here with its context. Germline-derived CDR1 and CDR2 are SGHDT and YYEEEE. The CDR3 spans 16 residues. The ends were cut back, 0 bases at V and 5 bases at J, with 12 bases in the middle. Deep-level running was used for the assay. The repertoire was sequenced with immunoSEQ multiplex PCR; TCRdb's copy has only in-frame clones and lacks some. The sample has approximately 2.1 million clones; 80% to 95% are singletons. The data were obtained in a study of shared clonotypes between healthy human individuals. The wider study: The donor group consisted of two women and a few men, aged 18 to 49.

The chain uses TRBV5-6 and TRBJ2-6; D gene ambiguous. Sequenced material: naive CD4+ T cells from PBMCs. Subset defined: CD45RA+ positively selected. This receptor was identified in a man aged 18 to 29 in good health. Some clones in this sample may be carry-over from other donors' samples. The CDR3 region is CASSLVTSGRANVLTF. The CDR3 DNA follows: TGTGCCAGCAGCTTGGTTACCTCCGGTAGGGCCAACGTCCTGACTTTC.